This T cell receptor beta chain emerged from a study of PD-1 blockade in classical Hodgkin lymphoma (dated by TCRdb to 2020 to 2021). With regard to the full study: Nivolumab dosing was 3 mg/kg intravenously every 2 weeks, continuing until either disease progression or unacceptable toxicity. To define a peripheral blood immune signature of response to PD-1 blockade in classical Hodgkin lymphoma, the study combined TCR beta sequencing with CyTOF. Beyond this particular receptor, the publication reports: The study was restricted to a single clinical trial cohort, and the causes of repertoire differences, possibly disease activity or prior therapy, were left undefined. Patients starting nivolumab less than 1 year after ASCT had lower diversity and were excluded from later analyses to avoid confounding by immune reconstitution. A significant rise by C4D1 was seen in CD4+ but not CD8+ TCR diversity (p=0.0027 vs p=0.16), with the rise being most apparent in complete responders (p=0.02). Trial patients with a complete response had baseline diversity similar to that of newly diagnosed patients, while partial responders and progressors had significantly lower diversity. Baseline TCR diversity was reported as lower in newly diagnosed patients than in healthy donors, and lower still in relapsed/refractory patients.

Remarks on this clone: Its cognate antigen has yet to be identified. There are no base qualities to consult, and no much larger clone falls within one base.

Genomic DNA was isolated using the Qiagen DNeasy kit from unsorted PBMCs as well as from negatively selected CD4+ and CD8+ fractions. TCR beta CDR3 regions were subjected to amplification by immunoSEQ multiplex PCR with primers that anneal to V and J segments. Amplification bias was minimized using a synthetic immune receptor repertoire, and residual bias was removed computationally after sequencing. In the original analysis: Repertoire diversity was quantified as the Shannon entropy index using custom Python scripts. Unsorted, CD4+ and CD8+ repertoires were examined separately, except in combined analyses, for which CD4+ and CD8+ sequences were merged in silico. A clone counted as expanded when the clone's frequency after treatment rose at least 2-fold relative to C1D1, and clones undetected at baseline were given a pseudocount of 0.5. Clones with 0 or 1 copy at C1D1 were defined as singleton clones, while clones with 2 or more copies were defined as non-singleton clones. Clones expanded in unsorted samples were labelled as CD4+, CD8+ or unknown by matching protein sequences in sorted samples from the same patient. Wilcoxon tests were applied to paired samples to test diversity changes from C1D1 to C4D1. TCRdb holds this immuneACCESS table with in-frame rearrangements only. Some clones are missing; in checked studies, unresolved V genes explain under half, and the rest has no known cause. That table is the source of V, J and clone size, and D and trimming were worked out from the DNA. The sample profile shows about 92,000 clones; 83% of them were found once. 15% to 20% of the sample goes to the ten largest clones.

In the paper's terms, the time point label means: cycle 4 day 1 (C4D1), after 6 weeks of nivolumab. Every trial patient had relapsed after autologous stem cell transplantation, and cohorts A, B and C differed in prior brentuximab vedotin exposure. The trial cohort included more than 55 patients with relapsed/refractory classical Hodgkin lymphoma, and each patient had a best overall response of complete response, partial response or progressive disease. Trial patients were treated with single-agent nivolumab in the multi-cohort phase II CheckMate 205 trial. An independent review committee assessed best overall response by applying the 2007 International Working Group response criteria. Trial PBMCs were obtained immediately prior to nivolumab initiation (C1D1) and on therapy at cycle 2 day 1 and cycle 4 day 1. Peripheral blood was collected in 8 mL Vacutainer Cell Preparation Tubes, from which PBMCs were isolated by centrifugation and then cryopreserved.

The CDR1 and CDR2 encoded by the germline V gene are SGHRS and YFSETQ. Spanning cysteine to phenylalanine, the CDR3 consists of 16 amino acids. The only DNA kept is the CDR3, 48 bases in frame from the first base. The germline V and J ends show losses of 4 bases and 9 bases respectively, and no gene match explains 7 bases of the junction. The source was peripheral blood mononuclear cells (PBMCs), collected before the fourth cycle of nivolumab. The TCR comes from a human donor with classical Hodgkin lymphoma. The V and J genes are TRBV5-1 and TRBJ2-1, with 16 central nucleotides matching TRBD2. The DNA sequence is TGCGCCAGCAGCCCGGGACTAGCGGGAGGGCCAAGTGAGCAGTTCTTC. This translates into CASSPGLAGGPSEQFF.